This TCR beta chain derives from a study of a mutant IDH1 vaccine in newly diagnosed glioma. Losses at the gene ends were 5 bases for V and 5 bases for J; bases not matched to a gene: 8. The V gene's germline CDR1 is LGHNA and CDR2 YNFKEQ. The CDR3 consists of 15 residues. Sequencing was performed with immunoSEQ multiplex PCR; in TCRdb, only in-frame clones are kept and a portion is missing. The table records 30,000 to 40,000 clones, about nine tenths of them present only once. With regard to this clone: Its antigen is as yet unknown.

Time point here: week 47, end of study. Every vaccine dose comprised 300 ug of mutant IDH1 20-mer peptide plus topical imiquimod. This TCR was sampled from a woman between 35 and 50 years old with glioma. The sample here was PBMCs, taken from a glioma patient whose treatment included an IDH1 peptide vaccine. The chain is built from TRBV4-2 and TRBJ1-4, with TRBD1 matching 7 bases. The CDR3 protein is CASSNPGQINEKLFF. The CDR3 DNA is TGTGCCAGCAGCAACCCGGGACAGATAAATGAAAAACTGTTTTTT.